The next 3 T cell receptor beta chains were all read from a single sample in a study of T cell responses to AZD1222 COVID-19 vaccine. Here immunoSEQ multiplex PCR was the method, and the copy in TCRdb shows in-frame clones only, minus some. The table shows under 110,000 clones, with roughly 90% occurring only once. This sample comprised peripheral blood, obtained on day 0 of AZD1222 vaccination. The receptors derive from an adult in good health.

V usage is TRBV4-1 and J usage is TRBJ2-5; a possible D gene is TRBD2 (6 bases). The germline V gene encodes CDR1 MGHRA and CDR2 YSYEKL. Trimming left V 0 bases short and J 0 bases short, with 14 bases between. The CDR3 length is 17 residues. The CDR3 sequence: CASSQDVGSGYQETQYF. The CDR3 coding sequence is TGCGCCAGCAGCCAAGATGTGGGAAGCGGGTACCAAGAGACCCAGTACTTC.

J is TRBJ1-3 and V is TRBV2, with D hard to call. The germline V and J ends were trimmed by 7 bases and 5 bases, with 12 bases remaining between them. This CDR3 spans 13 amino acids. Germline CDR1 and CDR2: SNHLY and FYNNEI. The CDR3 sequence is CASTESRRNTIYF. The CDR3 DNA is TGTGCCAGCACCGAAAGCCGTCGAAACACCATATATTTT.

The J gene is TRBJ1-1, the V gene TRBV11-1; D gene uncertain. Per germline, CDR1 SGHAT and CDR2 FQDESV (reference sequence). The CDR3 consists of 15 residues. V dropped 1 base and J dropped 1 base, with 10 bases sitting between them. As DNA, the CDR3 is TGTGCCAGCAGCTTAGGTCTTCGAGAGAACACTGAAGCTTTCTTT. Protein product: CASSLGLRENTEAFF.